This T cell receptor beta chain was captured by sequencing in a study of beta chain features in type 1 diabetes. Comments on this clone: What it binds is not known.

The sequenced template was cDNA made from the entire isolated RNA. The study sequenced naive, central memory and regulatory T cell samples to an average of about 3.8 million reads. TCRdb's copy holds only in-frame clones and misses some; the assay was immunoSEQ multiplex PCR. The sample lists 300,000 to 400,000 clones, approximately 9.9% occurring once. Staining for CD45RO/CCR7/CD25/CD127/CD95/CD27 allowed sorting of CD4+ naive, central memory, regulatory and stem cell-like memory cells. Germline V gene sequence: CDR1 SNHLY, CDR2 FYNNEI. The CDR3 covers 15 residues. V lost 8 bases to trimming and J lost 8 bases, with 21 bases between them. Study-level points and caveats: Among patients with Type 1 diabetes, TCRB CDR3s were moderately but significantly shorter in every one of the four CD4+ subsets.

Input material: central memory CD4+ T cells from blood. This TCR was recovered from a man between 25 and 39 years old with type 1 diabetes. The rearrangement joins TRBV2 to TRBJ2-2; possibly TRBD2 for D (6 bases). The CDR3, as DNA: TGTGCCAGCCAACTCCGGGACTTAGCGGTAGGGGAGCTGTTTTTT. It encodes CASQLRDLAVGELFF. The complete variable domain, with remaining parts taken from reference TRBV2 and TRBJ2-2, reads EPEVTQTPSHQVTQMGQEVILRCVPISNHLYFYWYRQILGQKVEFLVSFYNNEISEKSEIFDDQFSVERPDGSNFTLKIRSTKLEDSAMYFCASQLRDLAVGELFFGEGSRLTVL.